One and the same sample provided the 2 T cell receptor beta chains below, sequenced in a study of cytotoxic CD8 clonotypes in ibrutinib-treated CLL. The table came from immunoSEQ multiplex PCR; TCRdb's copy has only in-frame clones and leaves some out. The sample has roughly 97,000 clones, almost 80% seen once; the top ten hold 32%. The sample in question was PBMCs, obtained after 12 months of ibrutinib treatment. The receptors here all came from a human donor with chronic lymphocytic leukemia.

The chain recombines TRBV29-1 with TRBJ1-1; 10 bases are shared with TRBD1. The CDR3 extends over 14 amino acids. After removal of 6 bases from V and 0 bases from J, the junction contained 4 bases not matched to a gene. CDR1 is SQVTM and CDR2 is ANQGSEA in the germline V gene. CDR3 bases: TGCAGCGTCCGGACAGGGGGGATGAACACTGAAGCTTTCTTT. Protein sequence: CSVRTGGMNTEAFF.

This clone was recorded a few times. The chain uses TRBV6-5 and TRBJ1-2; TRBD1 matches at 11 bases. The CDR3 length is 16 residues. V shed 0 bases and J 4 bases; nucleotides not matched to a gene: 4. Germline CDR1 MNHEY, CDR2 SVGAGI. This chain's CDR3 is CASSYSRTGGGYGYTF. The DNA for the CDR3 is TGTGCCAGCAGTTACTCGAGGACAGGGGGCGGCTATGGCTACACCTTC.